The 14 T cell receptor beta chains below all came from one sample that was sequenced in a study of spatial heterogeneity in lung cancer. Overall study findings and caveats: It was found that expanded intratumoral alpha and beta TCR counts tracked tumor mutation counts.

Time point noted: sample taken at primary tumor resection. The antigens for these receptors are not known. One entry per CDR3 protein results from TCRdb running MiXCR on the 5' RACE reads. The data contain 10,000 or so distinct CDR3 sequences, around 9.3% of them singletons. This material consisted of lung tumor tissue, taken at surgery. The receptors were gathered from a female donor with early-stage non-small cell lung cancer.

This clonotype counts as medium-sized. The chain carries TRBV6-1 and TRBJ1-1, with D possibly matching TRBD1 (6 bases). V was shortened by 7 bases and J by 4 bases, with 19 bases between the two germline ends. Germline lookup yields CDR1 MNHNS and CDR2 SASEGT. The CDR3 is 15 amino acids. CDR3 protein: CASKPEGGAGTEAFF. The CDR3 DNA sequence: TGTGCCAGCAAACCTGAGGGGGGTGCAGGCACTGAAGCTTTCTTT.

This clonotype was picked up many times. V is TRBV6-5 and J is TRBJ1-4; D uncertain. Trimming removed 0 bases from V and 0 bases from J, with 11 bases in between. The CDR3 runs 17 residues. From germline, CDR1 is MNHEY and CDR2 SVGAGI. DNA of the CDR3: TGTGCCAGCAGTTACTCGGGGTTGGCCTCAACTAATGAAAAACTGTTTTTT. It codes for CASSYSGLASTNEKLFF.

This clonotype was seen many times. CDR3 region: CASSEFGRNYGYTF. DNA of the CDR3: TGTGCCAGCAGTGAATTTGGCAGAAACTATGGCTACACCTTC. The chain links TRBV6-1 to TRBJ1-2; no definite D call. The germline CDR1 and CDR2 sequences are MNHNS and SASEGT. The V and J ends lost 2 bases and 2 bases respectively, with 9 bases between them. The CDR3 runs to 14 residues.

In its sample, this clonotype ranks as medium-sized. The genes are TRBV29-1 and TRBJ1-2, with D perhaps TRBD1 (6 bases). Germline CDR1 SQVTM, CDR2 ANQGSEA. The CDR3 spans 12 residues. V was clipped by 5 bases and J by 2 bases, with 9 bases between them. CDR3 region: CSVQDSNYGYTF. CDR3 DNA: TGCAGCGTTCAGGACAGCAACTATGGCTACACCTTC.

The chain couples TRBV18 to TRBJ2-5, with D perhaps TRBD2 (5 bases). This CDR3 has 14 amino acids. V was cut by 4 bases and J by 2 bases, with 11 bases left in between. The germline CDR1 and CDR2 sequences are KGHSH and LQKENI. As DNA, the CDR3 is TGTGCCAGCTCACGACCGGGGATTCAAGAGACCCAGTACTTC. Amino acid sequence: CASSRPGIQETQYF.

This clonotype was observed a handful of times. This sequence joins TRBV6-6 and TRBJ2-4; TRBD1 is a possible D gene (6 bases). The V gene lost 6 bases and the J gene lost 7 bases, with 19 bases spanning the gap. Germline V gene sequence: CDR1 MNHNY, CDR2 SVGAGI (reference sequence). The CDR3 totals 15 residues. The CDR3 DNA sequence: TGTGCCAGCAGCCTCCCAACAGGGCTCCACAACATTCAGTACTTC. Translated: CASSLPTGLHNIQYF.

This clonotype is deemed medium-sized (0.01 to 0.1%). CDR3 sequence (DNA): TGTGCCAGCAGCCCGGGGGCTAGCGGGGCCCTCGAGCAGTACTTC. It translates to CASSPGASGALEQYF. The chain has TRBV27 and TRBJ2-7; 9 bases are shared with TRBD2. In germline, CDR1 is MNHEY, CDR2 SMNVEV (reference sequence). The V and J ends lost 6 bases and 6 bases, in that order; junction bases with no gene match: 12. The CDR3 totals 15 residues.

Only a few counts were recorded for this clonotype. J is TRBJ2-6 and V is TRBV19; unclear D gene. Deletions cut 4 bases from V and 4 bases from J, with 20 bases between. The CDR3 is made up of 18 amino acids. Germline loops: CDR1 LNHDA, CDR2 SQIVND (reference sequence). The CDR3 DNA is TGTGCCAGTAGTACCCCCCAGAGTCCTTTGAGGGGGGCCAACGTCCTGACTTTC. Its translation is CASSTPQSPLRGANVLTF.

This clonotype was seen repeatedly, ten times or more. The chain couples TRBV7-9 to TRBJ2-2, with D unresolved. The CDR3 consists of 15 residues. CDR1 and CDR2 from the germline V gene are SEHNR and FQNEAQ (reference sequence). Trimming took off 2 bases at V and 5 bases at J, with 12 bases between the two ends. CDR3 sequence (DNA): TGTGCCAGCAGCTTAACAAGTCTGGGGACCGGGGAGCTGTTTTTT. It encodes CASSLTSLGTGELFF.

This clonotype was seen only a few times. The chain couples TRBV6-1 to TRBJ1-2; tentative D call: TRBD1 (5 bases). V lost 6 bases, J lost 4 bases, and 24 bases lay in between. Germline V CDR1 and CDR2: MNHNS, SASEGT. This CDR3 has 17 residues. The CDR3 reads CASRGGWLGLPGYGYTF. For the CDR3, the DNA is TGTGCCAGCAGAGGAGGGTGGTTGGGGCTCCCGGGCTATGGCTACACCTTC.

The V and J genes are TRBV12-5 and TRBJ2-7; D perhaps matches TRBD2 (5 bases). Looked up from germline, CDR1 is LGHNT and CDR2 is FRNRAP. This CDR3 region has 17 residues. V gave up 1 base and J gave up 5 bases, with 21 bases separating them. CDR3 residues: CASGLAVVGRRKDEQYF. The DNA of the CDR3 is TGTGCTAGTGGTTTGGCCGTTGTAGGCAGGAGGAAGGACGAGCAGTACTTC.

This clonotype came up many times. J is TRBJ1-2 and V is TRBV19, with TRBD1 as a possible D gene (6 bases). Germline V gene sequence: CDR1 LNHDA, CDR2 SQIVND (reference sequence). This CDR3 spans 15 amino acids. Trimming left V 4 bases short and J 4 bases short, with 16 bases between. The CDR3 DNA follows: TGTGCCAGTAGTACTACGCCACAGGGTGGCTATGGCTACACCTTC. The encoded protein is CASSTTPQGGYGYTF.

The CDR3 DNA reads TGCAGCACTGACACAGATACGCAGTATTTT. Translating it yields CSTDTDTQYF. This chain joins TRBV29-1 and TRBJ2-3; D gene unclear. Trimming pared 8 bases from V and 2 bases from J, leaving 5 bases between. The CDR3 sequence is 10 residues long. Germline V gene sequence: CDR1 SQVTM, CDR2 ANQGSEA.

The rearrangement uses TRBV5-4 and TRBJ2-5; D may correspond to TRBD1 or TRBD2 (6 bases each). V gave up 4 bases and J gave up 5 bases, with 12 bases separating them. Germline loops: CDR1 SGHNT, CDR2 YYREEE (reference sequence). CDR3 length equals 13 residues. CDR3 in amino acids: CASSPWGAETQYF. The CDR3 nucleotides are TGTGCCAGCAGCCCCTGGGGGGCCGAGACCCAGTACTTC.